The 5 T cell receptor beta chains listed next were all sequenced from one sample in a study of blood T cell repertoires in COVID-19. Libraries were prepared by immunoSEQ multiplex PCR; TCRdb keeps only in-frame clonotypes and omits some of them. The sample shows 350,000 to 400,000 clones, roughly 90% of them seen only once. Sequenced sample: peripheral blood. These receptors originate from a woman aged 55-75 years with COVID-19, enrolled during active disease.

The chain has TRBV29-1 and TRBJ2-7; 9 bases are a match to TRBD1. This CDR3 comprises 14 residues. Germline V lookup: CDR1 SQVTM, CDR2 ANQGSEA. With V trimmed by 6 bases and J by 4 bases, 10 bases remained unmatched. Here the CDR3 DNA reads TGCAGCGTGGATGGGACAGGGTGGGGATACGAGCAGTACTTC. Residues: CSVDGTGWGYEQYF.

The chain carries TRBV9 and TRBJ2-2; 9 bases line up with TRBD2. Unmatched junction bases numbered 8, after V lost 6 bases and J lost 5 bases. CDR1 is SGDLS and CDR2 is YYNGEE in the germline V gene. CDR3 size: 15 residues. CDR3 nucleotide sequence: TGTGCCAGCAATCCAGGACTAGCGTCAACCGGGGAGCTGTTTTTT. Protein: CASNPGLASTGELFF.

The V and J genes are TRBV29-1 and TRBJ1-1, with D maybe TRBD1 (5 bases). V lost 3 bases to trimming and J lost 2 bases, with 10 bases between them. This CDR3 contains 13 residues. Germline values: CDR1 SQVTM, CDR2 ANQGSEA. This CDR3 reads CSVDQGLNTEAFF. CDR3 bases: TGCAGCGTTGATCAGGGCCTAAACACTGAAGCTTTCTTT.

The chain recombines TRBV5-1 with TRBJ2-2; maybe TRBD1 (6 bases). CDR3 length: 15 amino acids. Trimming stripped 2 bases from V and 6 bases from J, with 14 bases between. Germline lookup yields CDR1 SGHRS and CDR2 YFSETQ. The CDR3 reads CASSFSLSGAGELFF. CDR3 sequence (DNA): TGCGCCAGCAGCTTCTCGCTATCAGGGGCCGGGGAGCTGTTTTTT.

The chain carries TRBV6-5 and TRBJ2-3; possible D gene TRBD1, 5 bases. V was clipped by 5 bases and J by 0 bases, with 9 bases between them. The CDR3 length is 14 residues. Germline-derived CDR1 and CDR2 are MNHEY and SVGAGI. The CDR3 loop reads CASSPGHSTDTQYF. CDR3 bases: TGTGCCAGCAGTCCCGGACACAGCACAGATACGCAGTATTTT.